This TCR beta chain was documented in a study of shared clonotypes between healthy human individuals (dated by TCRdb to the early 2020s). General notes on the study: The cohort comprised a couple of women and a few men aged 18 to 49 years. Between about 0.85 and 9.5 billion PBMCs per donor were obtained by leukapheresis. For each donor, three plates each were used for CD4 naive and CD4 memory, two plates were used for CD8 naive, and one plate was used for CD8 memory. To increase sequencing depth and limit assay-specific biases, TCR repertoire library preparation and sequencing were carried out by different laboratories using diverse techniques. To estimate repertoire size and how much clonotypes are shared between individuals, the study performed deep sequencing of blood TCR repertoires from a few healthy adults.

Reading from cysteine to phenylalanine, the CDR3 counts 15 amino acids. Only CDR3 DNA remains: 45 bases, in frame from the first base. The germline V gene supplies CDR1 MNHNS and CDR2 SASEGT. Trimming takes 1 base off V and 4 bases off J; junction bases not matched to a gene: 3. The donors were healthy, HIV-negative adults with no recently reported acute infections or vaccinations. Every donor was a Caucasian adult residing in Nashville, Tennessee, USA. CD4+ T cells were enriched through magnetic negative selection, after which naive cells were positively selected on CD45RA and the remaining negative fraction served as the memory subset. Blood was collected by leukapheresis, and PBMCs were isolated by Ficoll-Histopaque density gradient centrifugation and then cryopreserved in liquid nitrogen vapor phase. Analytical flow cytometry was used to check the purity and quantity of every magnetically sorted T cell population. From each sorted fraction, genomic DNA was isolated and quantified by UV absorbance on a Nanodrop 2000c.

Using the deep immunoSEQ assay, TCR CDR3 regions were amplified from genomic DNA by multiplex PCR. Genomic DNA extracted from each cell subset was distributed evenly over all wells of several immunoSEQ 96-well plates, and each plate served as one replicate. For sorted subsets, around 0.2 ug of genomic DNA, equivalent to tens of thousands of T cell genomes, went into each replicate PCR. Purified libraries were measured with a Qubit 3.0 fluorometer, size-checked on a Bioanalyzer 2100, and measured again with the KAPA Library Quantification kit. Every immunoSEQ 96-well plate was sequenced on a separate single-read 150-cycle Illumina NextSeq 550 flow cell. In the source study's methods: Because the immunoSEQ output included only junctional sequences and no quality scores, the filtering could not be the same as the filtering used for full-length reads. To assign V/J genes and CDR3, sequences were annotated using PyIR, a Python wrapper for IgBLAST v1.9, with IMGT germline references. Any read was removed if the V/J assignment was weak (E-value above 1e-6), the CDR3 was missing, or the read contained stop codons, out-of-frame junctions, or ambiguous translated residues. V3J clonotypes were defined by identical inferred V gene, J gene, and CDR3 amino acid sequence. The percentage overlap between two repertoires was calculated by dividing the number of shared unique clonotypes by the size of the smaller repertoire. RTK rarefaction, the Chao1 estimator, and Recon v2.1 estimates of unobserved clonotypes were used to assess repertoire richness. OLGA was used to compute generation probabilities for all TCRbeta clonotypes that the gDNA method yielded from a handful of donors. TCRdb carries this immuneACCESS record with in-frame sequences only. Its versions omit some clonotypes, under half of them owing to an unresolved V gene in the studies checked, with the rest unexplained. V and J calls and clone size follow that table, whereas D and trimming were derived from the DNA. The sample includes over a million clones, with roughly 98.5% observed a single time. Jointly, the top ten make up 0.36% of the sample.

The paper's findings and limits, for the study overall: The genetic and exposure-history diversity represented was limited by the small number of donors. Compared with non-shared clonotypes, clonotypes shared by all four sorted-subset donors had higher generation probabilities. Larger estimated clonotype richness was generally found for naive subsets than for memory subsets. Pairwise subsampling led to the expectation that sequencing depth would affect the degree of clonotype sharing among donors. Incomplete sequencing was indicated by rarefaction of sorted-subset datasets, despite the large sequencing depth. Sampling was restricted to blood, and TCR repertoires in tissues likely differ from the TCR repertoires found in blood. Around 5% of naive CD4, 3.5% of naive CD8, 2.3% of memory CD4, and 0.4% of memory CD8 clonotypes were shared across four donors.

Notes on this clone: The antigen it recognizes is unknown. Base qualities are missing; no much larger clone stands one base away.

Sequencing input: naive CD4+ T cells sorted from blood. The sample's cell subset or site label, decoded: CD45RA+ positively selected. The rearrangement joined TRBV6-1 to TRBJ1-1, and 10 bases in between align with TRBD1. The TCR comes from a man aged 25 to 40 in good health. The encoded CDR3 is CASSEVGTGVTEAFF. The bases read TGTGCCAGCAGTGAAGTTGGGACAGGGGTCACTGAAGCTTTCTTT.